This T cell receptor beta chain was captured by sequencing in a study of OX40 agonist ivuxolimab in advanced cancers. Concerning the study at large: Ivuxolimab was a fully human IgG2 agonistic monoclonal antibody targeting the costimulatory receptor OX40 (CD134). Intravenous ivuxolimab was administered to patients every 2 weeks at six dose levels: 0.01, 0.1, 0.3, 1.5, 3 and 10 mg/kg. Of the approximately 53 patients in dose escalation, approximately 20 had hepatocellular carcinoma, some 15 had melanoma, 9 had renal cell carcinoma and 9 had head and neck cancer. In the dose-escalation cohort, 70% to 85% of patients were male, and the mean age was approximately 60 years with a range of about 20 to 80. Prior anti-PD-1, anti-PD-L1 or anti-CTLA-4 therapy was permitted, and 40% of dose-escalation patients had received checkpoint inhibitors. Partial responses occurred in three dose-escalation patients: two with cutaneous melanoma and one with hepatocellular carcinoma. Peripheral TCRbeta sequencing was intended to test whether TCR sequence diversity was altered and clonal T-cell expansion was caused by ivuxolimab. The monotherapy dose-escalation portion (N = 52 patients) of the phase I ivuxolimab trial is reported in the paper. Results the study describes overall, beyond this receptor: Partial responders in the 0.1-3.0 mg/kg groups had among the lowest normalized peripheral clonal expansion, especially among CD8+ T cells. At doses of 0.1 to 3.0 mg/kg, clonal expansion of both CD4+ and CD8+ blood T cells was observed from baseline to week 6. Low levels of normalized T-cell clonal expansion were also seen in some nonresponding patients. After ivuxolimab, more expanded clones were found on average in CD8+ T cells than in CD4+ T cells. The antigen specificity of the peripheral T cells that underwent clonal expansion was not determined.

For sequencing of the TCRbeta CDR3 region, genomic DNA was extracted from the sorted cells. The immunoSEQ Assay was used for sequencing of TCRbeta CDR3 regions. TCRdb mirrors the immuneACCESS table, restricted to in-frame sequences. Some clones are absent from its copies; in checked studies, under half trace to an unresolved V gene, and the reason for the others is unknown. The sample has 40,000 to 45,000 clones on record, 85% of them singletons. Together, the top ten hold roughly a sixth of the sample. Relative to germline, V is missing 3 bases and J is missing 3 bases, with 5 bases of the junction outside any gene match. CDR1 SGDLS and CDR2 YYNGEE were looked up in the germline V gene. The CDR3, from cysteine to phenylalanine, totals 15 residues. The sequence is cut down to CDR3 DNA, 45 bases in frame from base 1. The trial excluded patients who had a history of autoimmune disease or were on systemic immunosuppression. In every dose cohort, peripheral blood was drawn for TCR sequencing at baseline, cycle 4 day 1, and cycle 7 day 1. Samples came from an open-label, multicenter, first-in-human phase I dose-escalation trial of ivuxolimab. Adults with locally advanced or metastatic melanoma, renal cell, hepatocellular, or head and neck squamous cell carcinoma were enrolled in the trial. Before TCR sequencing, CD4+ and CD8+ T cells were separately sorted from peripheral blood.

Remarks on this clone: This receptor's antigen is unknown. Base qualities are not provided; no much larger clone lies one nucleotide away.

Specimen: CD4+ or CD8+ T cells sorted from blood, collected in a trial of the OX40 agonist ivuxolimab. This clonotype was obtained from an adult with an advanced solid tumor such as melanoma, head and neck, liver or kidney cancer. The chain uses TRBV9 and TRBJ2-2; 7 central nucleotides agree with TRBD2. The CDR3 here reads CASSESLADTGELFF. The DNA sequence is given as TGTGCCAGCAGCGAGTCCCTAGCGGACACCGGGGAGCTGTTTTTT.